This entry concerns a single T cell receptor beta chain. Its antigen is unknown. Within one base of it there is no much larger clone, and no base qualities were kept. This sample stems from a study of T cell responses to AZD1222 COVID-19 vaccine (dated by TCRdb to the early 2020s). At the level of the whole study: A total of 233 trial participants underwent TCR sequencing, of whom around 210 had received two doses of AZD1222 and some 26 had received two doses of the MenACWY control vaccine. Trial participants were enrolled by age into 18-55, 56-69 and 70-plus year subgroups, with about 150, 28 and 57 TCR-sequenced participants respectively.

The CDR3 regions of human TCRbeta chains were analyzed by immunosequencing. On the authors' methods: TCRs in the repertoires were matched against a reference library of SARS-CoV-2-specific TCRs that had been generated with the MIRA antigen-specificity platform. Breadth meant the fraction of unique TCRs that were SARS-CoV-2-associated, whereas depth meant the fraction of total T cells that were SARS-CoV-2-associated. Using the MIRA data, each spike-specific TCR was assigned both to the spike region to which the TCR was reactive and to a CD4 or CD8 class. Log10-transformed breadth and depth values were compared by one-way ANOVA with Sidak's multiple comparisons tests. The clones in this table, taken by TCRdb from immuneACCESS, are in-frame only. Not every clone is retained; where verified, under half of the shortfall comes from an unresolved V gene, and the cause of the rest is unknown. The D gene and trimming were derived from the DNA, and the V and J assignments and clone size from that table. The sample records around 210,000 clones, roughly 94% of which are singletons. Together, the top ten hold 1.7% of the sample.

Here is what the overall study found, with its caveats: Because no day 14 peak-response samples were available, the repertoires could be characterized only after the peak T cell response. Reportedly, close to half of the unique spike-specific TCRs recognized epitopes lying outside the regions that are mutated in the B.1.351 and B.1.1.7 variants. Conclusions about previously exposed vaccinees were limited because only six or seven AZD1222 recipients were SARS-CoV-2 seropositive at baseline. The 56-69-year group was small, and its depth increase did not reach significance, likely because of low power. After two AZD1222 doses, both the breadth and the depth of spike-specific TCRs were significantly higher than at day 0 and than in MenACWY recipients. The vaccine-associated CD4 TCRs covered the entire spike protein, and the dominant responses fell in regions 160-218 and 743-854. Most participants were white British and females outnumbered males, and the authors suggested that clonal diversity may have been underestimated.

Inclusive of the bounding cysteine and phenylalanine, the CDR3 is 14 residues long. Solely the CDR3 DNA is kept, with 42 bases framed from the first base. V and J are trimmed by 4 bases and 8 bases, and the gene matches miss 8 bases of the junction. The germline V gene (reference sequence) yields MNHEY for CDR1 and SMNVEV for CDR2. In light of the paper, this sample's time point label describes: about 28 days (+/-7) after the second vaccine dose. What this sample's treatment or condition label stands for: meningococcal conjugate vaccine given as trial control. Vaccinee samples were obtained from the UK trials COV001 and COV002, which included a single-blind randomized controlled phase 2/3 trial of AZD1222 (ChAdOx1 nCoV-19) in healthy adults. For TCRbeta chain sequencing, PBMC samples were collected from trial participants at day 0 and at day 28 after the second dose.

The receptor was derived from an adult who received the MenACWY meningococcal vaccine as a control. This chain is built from TRBV27 and TRBJ2-1, with 7 bases matching TRBD2. Sequenced here: peripheral blood, sampled 28 days after the second dose of the MenACWY control vaccine. The sequence in DNA is TGTGCCAGCAGTTCCGTGGGAGGGTCCCATGAGCAGTTCTTC. It translates to CASSSVGGSHEQFF.